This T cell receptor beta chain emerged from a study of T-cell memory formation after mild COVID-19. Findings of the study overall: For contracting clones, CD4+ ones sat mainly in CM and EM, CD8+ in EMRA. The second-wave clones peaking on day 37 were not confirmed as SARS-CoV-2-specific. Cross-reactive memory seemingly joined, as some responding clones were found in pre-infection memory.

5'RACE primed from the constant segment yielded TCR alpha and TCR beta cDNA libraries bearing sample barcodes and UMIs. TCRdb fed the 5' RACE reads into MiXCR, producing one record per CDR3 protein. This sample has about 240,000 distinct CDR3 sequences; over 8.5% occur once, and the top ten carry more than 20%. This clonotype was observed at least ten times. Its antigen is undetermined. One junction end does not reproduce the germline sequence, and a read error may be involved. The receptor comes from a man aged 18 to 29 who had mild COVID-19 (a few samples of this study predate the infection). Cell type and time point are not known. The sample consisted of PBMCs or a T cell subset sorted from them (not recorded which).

The CDR3 sequence: CSVEAGGKDTQYF. The CDR3 DNA reads TGCAGCGTGGAAGCGGGGGGGAAAGATACGCAGTATTTT. This rearrangement joins TRBV29-1 to TRBJ2-3; 10 nucleotides agree with TRBD2. There are 13 residues in the CDR3. The germline CDR1 and CDR2 sequences are SQVTM and ANQGSEA.